This entry lists 10 T cell receptor beta chains sequenced from one sample in a study of shared clonotypes between healthy human individuals. Sequenced by immunoSEQ multiplex PCR; TCRdb stores in-frame clones only, minus some. The top ten hold over 1.3% of the sample, which has about a million clones, 70% to 85% seen once. What was sequenced was memory CD4+ T cells sorted from blood. Subset defined: CD45RA-negative fraction. These receptors originate from a man aged 18 to 29 in good health.

This chain uses TRBV5-4 with TRBJ1-1; 7 bases map to TRBD1. CDR3 length equals 14 residues. V lost 6 bases to trimming and J lost 3 bases; unmatched junction nucleotides: 8. Germline assignment: CDR1 SGHNT and CDR2 YYREEE (reference sequence). The CDR3 region has the DNA TGTGCCAGCACAAGGGGCAGGGGGTACACTGAAGCTTTCTTT. It translates to CASTRGRGYTEAFF.

The J gene is TRBJ1-2, the V gene TRBV7-9, with D perhaps matching TRBD1 (5 bases). In germline, CDR1 is SEHNR, CDR2 FQNEAQ (reference sequence). CDR3 length equals 16 residues. Deletions cut 4 bases from V and 8 bases from J, with 23 bases between. CDR3 nucleotides: TGTGCCAGCAGCTGGGGGATCGGGTCGGGCTTGGACGGCTACACCTTC. Protein sequence: CASSWGIGSGLDGYTF. Together with reference TRBV7-9 and TRBJ1-2, the CDR3 gives the full variable domain: DTGVSQNPRHKITKRGQNVTFRCDPISEHNRLYWYRQTLGQGPEFLTYFQNEAQLEKSRLLSDRFSAERPKGSFSTLEIQRTEQGDSAMYLCASSWGIGSGLDGYTFGSGTRLTVV.

CDR3 in amino acids: CASRIAGAETGELFF. The CDR3 DNA reads TGTGCCAGCCGAATAGCGGGAGCCGAGACCGGGGAGCTGTTTTTT. This sequence joins TRBV19 and TRBJ2-2; 9 bases line up with TRBD2. Germline assignment: CDR1 LNHDA and CDR2 SQIVND (reference sequence). The CDR3 is 15 residues long. V lost 9 bases and J lost 5; bases outside the gene matches: 10. Together with reference TRBV19 and TRBJ2-2, the CDR3 gives the full variable domain: DGGITQSPKYLFRKEGQNVTLSCEQNLNHDAMYWYRQDPGQGLRLIYYSQIVNDFQKGDIAEGYSVSREKKESFPLTVTSAQKNPTAFYLCASRIAGAETGELFFGEGSRLTVL.

The chain has TRBV2 and TRBJ2-7; TRBD2 aligns across 10 bases. From germline, CDR1 is SNHLY and CDR2 FYNNEI. The J segment lost 1 base and the V segment lost 6 bases, leaving 9 bases of the junction unmatched. The CDR3 has 16 amino acids. The CDR3, as DNA: TGTGCCAGCAGATCCGACGGACTAGCGGAATCCTACGAGCAGTACTTC. It encodes CASRSDGLAESYEQYF.

Worth noting for this clone: Within the sample, other DNA sequences also encode this same CDR3. The chain is built from TRBV7-8 and TRBJ1-5; D not resolved. V lost 0 bases and J 4 bases, leaving 13 bases between the germline ends. Germline-derived CDR1 and CDR2 are SGHVS and FQNEAQ. The CDR3 loop spans 16 amino acids. The CDR3 protein is CASSLASGGLNQPQHF. Written as DNA, the CDR3 is TGTGCCAGCAGCTTAGCCTCAGGAGGCCTTAATCAGCCCCAGCATTTT.

The V and J genes are TRBV2 and TRBJ2-5; tentatively, D is TRBD1 (5 bases). The germline V and J ends were trimmed by 4 bases and 5 bases, with 11 bases remaining between them. Germline values: CDR1 SNHLY, CDR2 FYNNEI. There are 13 residues in the CDR3. CDR3 protein: CASSASPGETQYF. The CDR3 nucleotides are TGTGCCAGCAGTGCAAGTCCAGGGGAGACCCAGTACTTC.

The chain joins TRBV28 to TRBJ1-2; the D is unclear. V dropped 6 bases and J dropped 1 base, with 6 bases sitting between them. The CDR3 has 12 amino acids. From germline, CDR1 is MDHEN and CDR2 SYDVKM. CDR3 DNA sequence: TGTGCCAGCAGAAAGATTAACTATGGCTACACCTTC. It codes for CASRKINYGYTF.

This clone was observed a few times. Other DNA sequences from this sample encode an identical CDR3 as well. V usage is TRBV2 and J usage is TRBJ2-7; 7 bases agree with TRBD2. The CDR3 length is 11 residues. The germline gives CDR1 SNHLY, CDR2 FYNNEI. The trim removed 9 bases at V and 3 bases at J, leaving 2 bases unmatched. The CDR3 loop is CASRGSYEQYF. The CDR3 DNA sequence: TGTGCCAGTCGCGGGAGCTACGAGCAGTACTTC. The variable domain in full, completed from reference TRBV2 and TRBJ2-7, reads EPEVTQTPSHQVTQMGQEVILRCVPISNHLYFYWYRQILGQKVEFLVSFYNNEISEKSEIFDDQFSVERPDGSNFTLKIRSTKLEDSAMYFCASRGSYEQYFGPGTRLTVT.

The V call is TRBV7-2, the J call TRBJ1-1; perhaps TRBD1 as D (5 bases). This CDR3 is 15 amino acids long. Deletions cut 5 bases from V and 5 bases from J, with 18 bases between. The V gene's germline CDR1 is SGHTA and CDR2 FQGNSA. DNA for the CDR3: TGTGCCAGCAGCCCCCGGGGGGGGGTGGGAACTGAAGCTTTCTTT. It yields the protein CASSPRGGVGTEAFF.

The chain employs TRBV5-1 and TRBJ2-1; possible D gene TRBD2, 6 bases. CDR3 length: 13 residues. CDR1 is SGHRS and CDR2 is YFSETQ in the germline V gene. Trimming removed 1 base from V and 8 bases from J, with 10 bases in between. In DNA form, the CDR3 reads TGCGCCAGCAGCTTGCCGGGGGTCGATGAGCAGTTCTTC. Translated, it gives CASSLPGVDEQFF.